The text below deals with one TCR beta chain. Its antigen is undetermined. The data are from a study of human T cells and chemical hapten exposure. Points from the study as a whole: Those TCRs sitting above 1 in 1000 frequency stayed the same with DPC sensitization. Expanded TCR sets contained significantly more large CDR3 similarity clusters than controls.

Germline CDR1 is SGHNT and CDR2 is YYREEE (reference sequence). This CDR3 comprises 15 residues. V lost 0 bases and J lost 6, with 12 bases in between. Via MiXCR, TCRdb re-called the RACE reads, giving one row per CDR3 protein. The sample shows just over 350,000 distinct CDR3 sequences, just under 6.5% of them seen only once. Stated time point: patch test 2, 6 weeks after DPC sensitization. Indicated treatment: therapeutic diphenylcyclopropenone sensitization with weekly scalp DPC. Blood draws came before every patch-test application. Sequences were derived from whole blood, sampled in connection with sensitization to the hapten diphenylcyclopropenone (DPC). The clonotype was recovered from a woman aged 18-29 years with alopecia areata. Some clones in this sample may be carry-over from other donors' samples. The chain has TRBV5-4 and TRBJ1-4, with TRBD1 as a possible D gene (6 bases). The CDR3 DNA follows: TGTGCCAGCAGCTTGGATTCCAGGGGCGATGAAAAACTGTTTTTT. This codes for CASSLDSRGDEKLFF. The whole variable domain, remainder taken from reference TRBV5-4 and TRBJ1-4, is ETGVTQSPTHLIKTRGQQVTLRCSSQSGHNTVSWYQQALGQGPQFIFQYYREEENGRGNFPPRFSGLQFPNYSSELNVNALELDDSALYLCASSLDSRGDEKLFFGSGTQLSVL.